This TCR beta chain was recovered during a study of blood T cell repertoires in COVID-19. Patients of the Seattle cohort, enrolled during active infection, were followed longitudinally. This clone was picked up a small number of times. At one end, the junction sequence differs from germline, possibly due to a read error. This table comes from immunoSEQ multiplex PCR, and its TCRdb copy is limited to in-frame clones, with some not included. The data hold approximately 170,000 clones, with approximately 84% observed a single time. The CDR3 is 13 residues long. Germline loops: CDR1 LNHDA, CDR2 SQIVND (reference sequence).

The sample comprised peripheral blood. The genes are TRBV19 and TRBJ1-2, with D maybe TRBD1 (6 bases). The source is a woman aged 80 or over with COVID-19, enrolled during active disease. CDR3 loop: CASSVDTGYGYTF. Here the CDR3 DNA reads TGTGCCAGTAGTGTAGACACAGGGTATGGCTACACCTTC.